This T cell receptor beta chain was found in a study of cytomegalovirus exposure and HLA in healthy donors. PCR amplification relied on 60 Vbeta primers (plus 13 Jbeta primers). Clones were sequenced by immunoSEQ multiplex PCR, and TCRdb holds only the in-frame ones, with some missing. The sample records about 170,000 clones, 80% being singletons. CDR3 length: 14 residues. Germline V gene lookup returns CDR1 MNHNY and CDR2 SVGAGI (reference sequence). Trimming cost V 7 bases and J 8 bases; bases outside gene matches: 9. The material sequenced was PBMCs. This receptor was taken from a woman aged 45-59 years in good health and CMV-seropositive. V and J are TRBV6-6 and TRBJ1-5, with 9 bases lining up with TRBD1. The CDR3 nucleotides are TGTGCCAGCACCGGAGGAGGGACAGGGAAGCCCCAGCATTTT. Translating it yields CASTGGGTGKPQHF.